This T cell receptor beta chain was captured by sequencing in a study of shared clonotypes between healthy human individuals. Findings of the study overall: Non-shared clonotypes had lower generation probabilities than those shared by all four donors.

As to this clone: The antigen is not known.

Here immunoSEQ multiplex PCR was the method, and the copy in TCRdb shows in-frame clones only, minus some. The sample lists over 2 million clones; roughly 94% were seen once. The clonotype was recovered from a man in his late teens or twenties in good health. Specimen: naive CD4+ T cells sorted from blood. As to subset: CD45RA+ positively selected.

CDR3 nucleotide sequence: TGTGCCTGGAGACCCTCCCCGGGGGCCGGATCACCCACCGGGGAGCTGTTTTTT. It codes for CAWRPSPGAGSPTGELFF. The chain recombines TRBV30 with TRBJ2-2; D may correspond to TRBD1 or TRBD2 (6 bases each). Trimming took 3 bases from V and 4 from J, leaving 24 bases between them. CDR3 size: 18 residues. Looked up from germline, CDR1 is GTSNPN and CDR2 is SVGIG (reference sequence).